A selection of T cell receptor beta chains follows, all from one sample in a study of blood T cell repertoires in COVID-19. Method: immunoSEQ multiplex PCR; TCRdb's copy keeps in-frame clones and lacks some. Of roughly 250,000 clones listed, roughly 84% are singletons. Sample: peripheral blood. The receptors stem from a woman aged 40 to 50 with active or convalescent COVID-19. The CDR3 runs from the conserved cysteine through the conserved F or W. The order of the fields is clone size, V gene, D gene, J gene, CDR3 DNA, CDR3 protein. D genes are given only for firm matches. Clone size appears in some rows only: once, few, many, or a class for an expanded clone.

clone_size: -
v_call: TRBV19
d_call: TRBD1
j_call: TRBJ1-5
cdr3_nt: TGTGCCAGTAGGGACAGGGGGTATAGCAATCAGCCCCAGCATTTT
cdr3_aa: CASRDRGYSNQPQHF

clone_size: few
v_call: TRBV28
d_call: -
j_call: TRBJ1-6
cdr3_nt: TGTGCCAGCAGCCCCCCAGGGAAAAATTCACCCCTCCACTTT
cdr3_aa: CASSPPGKNSPLHF

clone_size: -
v_call: TRBV19
d_call: -
j_call: TRBJ2-3
cdr3_nt: TGTGCCAGTAGTATAAACCCGGGGGGCCTAGATACGCAGTATTTT
cdr3_aa: CASSINPGGLDTQYF

clone_size: -
v_call: TRBV12-3/TRBV12-4
d_call: -
j_call: TRBJ1-1
cdr3_nt: TGTGCCAGCAGTTTAGCCAAGAACACTGAAGCTTTCTTT
cdr3_aa: CASSLAKNTEAFF

clone_size: -
v_call: TRBV2
d_call: -
j_call: TRBJ1-2
cdr3_nt: TGTGCCAGCAGTGCTCAGGGGCCGATCTATGGCTACACCTTC
cdr3_aa: CASSAQGPIYGYTF

clone_size: many
v_call: TRBV3-1/TRBV3-2
d_call: TRBD1
j_call: TRBJ1-1
cdr3_nt: TGTGCCAGCAGCCAAACAGGGGGAAACACTGAAGCTTTCTTT
cdr3_aa: CASSQTGGNTEAFF

clone_size: once
v_call: TRBV5-1
d_call: -
j_call: TRBJ2-3
cdr3_nt: TGCGCCAGCAGCCGGATGGACTCAGATACGCAGTATTTT
cdr3_aa: CASSRMDSDTQYF

clone_size: -
v_call: TRBV5-4
d_call: TRBD1
j_call: TRBJ1-2
cdr3_nt: TGTGCCAGCAGCTTTGGACAGGGTACTGGCTACACCTTC
cdr3_aa: CASSFGQGTGYTF

clone_size: -
v_call: TRBV3-1/TRBV3-2
d_call: -
j_call: TRBJ2-3
cdr3_nt: TGTGCCAGCAGCCAAGATCTCGGACAGAGCACAGATACGCAGTATTTT
cdr3_aa: CASSQDLGQSTDTQYF

clone_size: few
v_call: TRBV7-8
d_call: -
j_call: TRBJ1-6
cdr3_nt: TGTGCCAGCAGCTTATACCGGGACACCCTGGGATCACCCCTCCACTTT
cdr3_aa: CASSLYRDTLGSPLHF

clone_size: -
v_call: TRBV10-3
d_call: TRBD2
j_call: TRBJ2-3
cdr3_nt: TGTGCCATCAGTGACCGCGGGGGGACTACAGATACGCAGTATTTT
cdr3_aa: CAISDRGGTTDTQYF

clone_size: -
v_call: TRBV7-2
d_call: TRBD2
j_call: TRBJ2-1
cdr3_nt: TGTGCCAGCAGCTTAGGTAGCGGGGCCACCTACAATGAGCAGTTCTTC
cdr3_aa: CASSLGSGATYNEQFF

clone_size: -
v_call: TRBV7-6
d_call: TRBD1
j_call: TRBJ2-1
cdr3_nt: TGTGCCAGCAGCTTAGACTGGGGGGACAGGGGGCTCGGTGAGCAGTTCTTC
cdr3_aa: CASSLDWGDRGLGEQFF

clone_size: -
v_call: TRBV2
d_call: -
j_call: TRBJ1-3
cdr3_nt: TGTGCCAGCAGTGGTCAGGGTTCTGGAAACACCATATATTTT
cdr3_aa: CASSGQGSGNTIYF

clone_size: few
v_call: TRBV5-1
d_call: TRBD1
j_call: TRBJ1-1
cdr3_nt: TGCGCCAGCAGCTGGGGACAGGACACTGAAGCTTTCTTT
cdr3_aa: CASSWGQDTEAFF

clone_size: -
v_call: TRBV28
d_call: TRBD1
j_call: TRBJ2-3
cdr3_nt: TGTGCCAGCAGCAGGACAGGATTGAAGTCAGATACGCAGTATTTT
cdr3_aa: CASSRTGLKSDTQYF

clone_size: -
v_call: TRBV11-3
d_call: TRBD1
j_call: TRBJ1-1
cdr3_nt: TGTGCCAGCAGCTTAGGGCAGGGGGCTGAAGCTTTCTTT
cdr3_aa: CASSLGQGAEAFF

clone_size: -
v_call: TRBV13
d_call: TRBD1
j_call: TRBJ2-5
cdr3_nt: TGTGCCAGCGGCAGGGGACAGGGGTTGGAGACCCAGTACTTC
cdr3_aa: CASGRGQGLETQYF

clone_size: -
v_call: TRBV5-1
d_call: -
j_call: TRBJ1-1
cdr3_nt: TGCGCCAGCAGCTTTGCTCGGGGGAACACTGAAGCTTTCTTT
cdr3_aa: CASSFARGNTEAFF

clone_size: -
v_call: TRBV27
d_call: -
j_call: TRBJ2-5
cdr3_nt: TGTGCCAGCAGTTGGTCAGCGGGAGAGACCCAGTACTTC
cdr3_aa: CASSWSAGETQYF

clone_size: few
v_call: TRBV5-6
d_call: -
j_call: TRBJ1-1
cdr3_nt: TGTGCCAGCAGCGCAACAGTGACTGAAGCTTTCTTT
cdr3_aa: CASSATVTEAFF

clone_size: -
v_call: TRBV3-1/TRBV3-2
d_call: -
j_call: TRBJ1-2
cdr3_nt: TGTGCCAGCAGCCACCGGGGGAATGGCTACACCTTC
cdr3_aa: CASSHRGNGYTF

clone_size: -
v_call: TRBV6-5
d_call: TRBD1
j_call: TRBJ1-2
cdr3_nt: TGTGCCATCCGCCGGACAGGGAATATTAACTATGGCTACACCTTC
cdr3_aa: CAIRRTGNINYGYTF

clone_size: -
v_call: TRBV3-1/TRBV3-2
d_call: TRBD1
j_call: TRBJ1-3
cdr3_nt: TGTGCCAGCAGACAAACAGGGGACAGAAACACCATATATTTT
cdr3_aa: CASRQTGDRNTIYF

clone_size: -
v_call: TRBV4-1
d_call: -
j_call: TRBJ1-6
cdr3_nt: TGCGCCAGCAGCCAAGACAGGGCCCATAATTCACCCCTCCACTTT
cdr3_aa: CASSQDRAHNSPLHF

clone_size: -
v_call: TRBV20-1
d_call: TRBD1
j_call: TRBJ1-2
cdr3_nt: TGCAGTGCTAGTAAAGGACAGGCCATAGCTAACTATGGCTACACCTTC
cdr3_aa: CSASKGQAIANYGYTF

clone_size: -
v_call: TRBV27
d_call: TRBD2
j_call: TRBJ2-1
cdr3_nt: TGTGCCAGCAGTTTCGGGGGGGCCTGGAAGAATGAGCAGTTCTTC
cdr3_aa: CASSFGGAWKNEQFF

clone_size: once
v_call: TRBV7-9
d_call: -
j_call: TRBJ2-5
cdr3_nt: TGTGCCAGCAGCTTAGGGCCTCAAGAGACCCAGTACTTC
cdr3_aa: CASSLGPQETQYF

clone_size: -
v_call: TRBV10-3
d_call: TRBD1
j_call: TRBJ1-2
cdr3_nt: TGTGCCATCAGCTTGACAGGGGAGGGCGGCTACACCTTC
cdr3_aa: CAISLTGEGGYTF

clone_size: -
v_call: TRBV19
d_call: -
j_call: TRBJ1-5
cdr3_nt: TGTGCCAGTAGTACGGTTGGCAGGTCGCGCAATCAGCCCCAGCATTTT
cdr3_aa: CASSTVGRSRNQPQHF

clone_size: -
v_call: TRBV28
d_call: TRBD1
j_call: TRBJ1-3
cdr3_nt: TGTGCCAGCAGGGGGACAGGTCCCTCTGGAAACACCATATATTTT
cdr3_aa: CASRGTGPSGNTIYF

clone_size: -
v_call: TRBV7-9
d_call: TRBD2
j_call: TRBJ2-5
cdr3_nt: TGTGCCAGCAGCTTACTGGCTAGCGGGGGCACCCAGTACTTC
cdr3_aa: CASSLLASGGTQYF

clone_size: -
v_call: TRBV28
d_call: -
j_call: TRBJ2-3
cdr3_nt: TGTGCCAGCAGTTTAACGGGGTCTAGCACAGATACGCAGTATTTT
cdr3_aa: CASSLTGSSTDTQYF

clone_size: -
v_call: TRBV9
d_call: -
j_call: TRBJ2-1
cdr3_nt: TGTGCCAGCAGCCCCCGTTCTAGCTCCTACAATGAGCAGTTCTTC
cdr3_aa: CASSPRSSSYNEQFF

clone_size: -
v_call: TRBV2
d_call: -
j_call: TRBJ2-1
cdr3_nt: TGTGCCAGCAGTCCCCAGGGGAATGAGCAGTTCTTC
cdr3_aa: CASSPQGNEQFF

clone_size: -
v_call: TRBV28
d_call: -
j_call: TRBJ1-2
cdr3_nt: TGTGCCAGCAGTACGCCTCAGGGGAACTATGGCTACACCTTC
cdr3_aa: CASSTPQGNYGYTF

clone_size: once
v_call: TRBV9
d_call: TRBD1
j_call: TRBJ1-1
cdr3_nt: TGTGCCAGCAGCCCTCGGACAGGTACGCGGGGCACTGAAGCTTTCTTT
cdr3_aa: CASSPRTGTRGTEAFF

clone_size: once
v_call: TRBV9
d_call: -
j_call: TRBJ1-4
cdr3_nt: TGTGCCAGCAGCGTAGCGGACAGCTCGGGAAAACTGTTTTTT
cdr3_aa: CASSVADSSGKLFF

clone_size: -
v_call: TRBV5-1
d_call: -
j_call: TRBJ1-2
cdr3_nt: TGCGCCAGCGGTGGGGGAGGTGGCTACACCTTC
cdr3_aa: CASGGGGGYTF

clone_size: -
v_call: TRBV24-1
d_call: -
j_call: TRBJ1-1
cdr3_nt: TGTGCCACCAGTGATTGGATAGGCAGGGATTCCAACACTGAAGCTTTCTTT
cdr3_aa: CATSDWIGRDSNTEAFF

clone_size: -
v_call: TRBV11-2
d_call: TRBD2
j_call: TRBJ2-1
cdr3_nt: TGTGCCAGCAGCCCGATTAGACTAGCGGGGCCGATGAAGCAGTTCTTC
cdr3_aa: CASSPIRLAGPMKQFF

clone_size: once
v_call: TRBV29-1
d_call: -
j_call: TRBJ1-4
cdr3_nt: TGCAGCGTCGAGGTAGGAGAAAAACTGTTTTTT
cdr3_aa: CSVEVGEKLFF

clone_size: -
v_call: TRBV25-1
d_call: -
j_call: TRBJ2-6
cdr3_nt: TGTGCCAGCCAGGGGATAGGGGCCAACGTCCTGACTTTC
cdr3_aa: CASQGIGANVLTF

clone_size: once
v_call: TRBV5-6
d_call: -
j_call: TRBJ2-5
cdr3_nt: TGTGCCAGCAGCTTTGTTCCCGATGGGAGAGAGACCCAGTACTTC
cdr3_aa: CASSFVPDGRETQYF

clone_size: -
v_call: TRBV5-6
d_call: TRBD1
j_call: TRBJ2-3
cdr3_nt: TGTGCCAGCAAGAAAGGACAGGGGAGGTTCACAGATACGCAGTATTTT
cdr3_aa: CASKKGQGRFTDTQYF